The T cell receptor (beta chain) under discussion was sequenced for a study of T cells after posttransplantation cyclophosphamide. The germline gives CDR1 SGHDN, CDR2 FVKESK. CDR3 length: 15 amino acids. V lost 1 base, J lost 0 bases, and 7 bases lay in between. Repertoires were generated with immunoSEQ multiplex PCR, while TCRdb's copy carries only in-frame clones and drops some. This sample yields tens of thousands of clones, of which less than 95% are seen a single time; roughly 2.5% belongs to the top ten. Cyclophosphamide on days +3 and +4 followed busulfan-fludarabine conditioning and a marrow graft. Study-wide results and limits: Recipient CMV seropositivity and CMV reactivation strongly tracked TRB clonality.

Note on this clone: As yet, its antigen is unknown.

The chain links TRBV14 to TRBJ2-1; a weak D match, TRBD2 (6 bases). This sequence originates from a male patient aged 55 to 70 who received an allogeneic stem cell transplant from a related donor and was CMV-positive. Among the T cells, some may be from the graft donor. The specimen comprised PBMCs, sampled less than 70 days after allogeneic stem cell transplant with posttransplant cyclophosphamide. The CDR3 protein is CASSQVGGSYNEQFF. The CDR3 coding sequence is TGTGCCAGCAGCCAAGTCGGGGGCTCCTACAATGAGCAGTTCTTC.